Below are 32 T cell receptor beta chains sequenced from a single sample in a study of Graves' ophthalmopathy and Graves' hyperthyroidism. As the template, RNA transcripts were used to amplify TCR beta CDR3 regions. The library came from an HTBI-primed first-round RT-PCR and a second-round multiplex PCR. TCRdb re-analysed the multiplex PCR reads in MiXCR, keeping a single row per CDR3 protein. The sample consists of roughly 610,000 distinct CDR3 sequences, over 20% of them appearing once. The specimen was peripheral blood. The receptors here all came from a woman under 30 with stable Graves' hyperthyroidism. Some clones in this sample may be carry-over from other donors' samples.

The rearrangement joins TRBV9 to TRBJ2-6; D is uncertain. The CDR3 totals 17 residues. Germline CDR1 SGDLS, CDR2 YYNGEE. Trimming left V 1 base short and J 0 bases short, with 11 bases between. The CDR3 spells CASSVWVSPSGANVLTF. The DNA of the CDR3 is TGTGCCAGCAGCGTATGGGTGAGCCCCTCTGGGGCCAACGTCCTGACTTTC.

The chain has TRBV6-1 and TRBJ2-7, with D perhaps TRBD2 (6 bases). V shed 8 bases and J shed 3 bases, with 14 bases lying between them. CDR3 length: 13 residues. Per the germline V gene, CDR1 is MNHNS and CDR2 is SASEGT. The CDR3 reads CASGGTADYEQYF. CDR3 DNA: TGTGCCAGCGGCGGGACGGCAGACTACGAGCAGTACTTC.

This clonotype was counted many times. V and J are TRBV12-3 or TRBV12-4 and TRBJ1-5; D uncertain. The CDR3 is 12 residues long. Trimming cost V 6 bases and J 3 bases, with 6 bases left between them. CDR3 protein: CASREFNQPQHF. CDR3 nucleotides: TGTGCCAGCAGGGAGTTCAATCAGCCCCAGCATTTT.

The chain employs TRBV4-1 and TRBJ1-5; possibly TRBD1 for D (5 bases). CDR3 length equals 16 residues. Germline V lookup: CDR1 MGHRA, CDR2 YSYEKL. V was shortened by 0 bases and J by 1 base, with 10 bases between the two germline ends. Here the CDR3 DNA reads TGCGCCAGCAGCCAAGAGGGACCCATAAGCAATCAGCCCCAGCATTTT. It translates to CASSQEGPISNQPQHF.

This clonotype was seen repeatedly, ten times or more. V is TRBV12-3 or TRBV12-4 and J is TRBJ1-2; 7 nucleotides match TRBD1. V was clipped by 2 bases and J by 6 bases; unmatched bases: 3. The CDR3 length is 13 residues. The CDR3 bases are TGTGCCAGCAGTTTATGGGACAGACATGGCTACACCTTC. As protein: CASSLWDRHGYTF.

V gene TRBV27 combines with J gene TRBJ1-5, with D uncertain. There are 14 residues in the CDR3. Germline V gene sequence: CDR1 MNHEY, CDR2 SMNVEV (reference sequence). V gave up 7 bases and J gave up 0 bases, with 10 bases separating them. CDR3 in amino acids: CASTQYYSNQPQHF. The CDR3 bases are TGTGCCAGCACCCAGTACTATAGCAATCAGCCCCAGCATTTT.

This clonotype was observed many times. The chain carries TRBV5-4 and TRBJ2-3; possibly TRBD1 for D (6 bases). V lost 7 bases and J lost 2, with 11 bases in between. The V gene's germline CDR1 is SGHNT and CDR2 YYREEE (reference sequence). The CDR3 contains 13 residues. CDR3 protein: CASGRDNTDTQYF. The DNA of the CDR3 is TGTGCCAGCGGCCGGGACAACACAGATACGCAGTATTTT.

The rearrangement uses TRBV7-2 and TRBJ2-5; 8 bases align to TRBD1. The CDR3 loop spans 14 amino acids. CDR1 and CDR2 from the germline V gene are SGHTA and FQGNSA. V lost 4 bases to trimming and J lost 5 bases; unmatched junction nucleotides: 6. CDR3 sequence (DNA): TGTGCCAGCAGCTCCCGGCAGGGGGCCGAGACCCAGTACTTC. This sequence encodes CASSSRQGAETQYF.

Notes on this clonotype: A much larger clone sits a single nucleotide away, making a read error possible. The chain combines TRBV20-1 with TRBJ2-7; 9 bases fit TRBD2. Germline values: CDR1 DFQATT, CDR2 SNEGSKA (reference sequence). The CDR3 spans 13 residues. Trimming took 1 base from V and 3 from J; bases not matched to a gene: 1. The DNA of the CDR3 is TGCAGTGCTAGAGCTAGCGGGGTCTACGAGCAGTACTTC. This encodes CSARASGVYEQYF.

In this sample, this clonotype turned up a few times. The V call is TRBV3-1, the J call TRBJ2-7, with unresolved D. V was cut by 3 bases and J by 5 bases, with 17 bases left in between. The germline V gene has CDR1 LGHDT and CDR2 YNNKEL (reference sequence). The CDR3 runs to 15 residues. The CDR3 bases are TGTGCCAGCAGCCAGCACGGCGCAGGTGGCAACGAGCAGTACTTC. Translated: CASSQHGAGGNEQYF.

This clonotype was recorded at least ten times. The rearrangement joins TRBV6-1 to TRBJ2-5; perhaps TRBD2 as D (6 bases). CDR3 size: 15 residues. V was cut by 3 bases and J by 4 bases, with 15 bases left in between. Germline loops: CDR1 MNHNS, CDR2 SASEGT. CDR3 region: CASSEWAAGRETQYF. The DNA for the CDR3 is TGTGCCAGCAGTGAGTGGGCAGCGGGTCGAGAGACCCAGTACTTC.

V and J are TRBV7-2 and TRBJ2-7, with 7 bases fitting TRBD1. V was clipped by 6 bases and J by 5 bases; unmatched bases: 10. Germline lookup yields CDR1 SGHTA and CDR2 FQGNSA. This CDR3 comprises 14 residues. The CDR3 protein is CASRPGQSLDEQYF. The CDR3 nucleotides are TGTGCCAGCAGGCCGGGACAGAGCCTAGACGAGCAGTACTTC.

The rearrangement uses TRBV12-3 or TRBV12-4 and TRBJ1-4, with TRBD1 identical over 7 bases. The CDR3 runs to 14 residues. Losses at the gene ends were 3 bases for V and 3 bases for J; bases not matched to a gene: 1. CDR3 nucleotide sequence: TGTGCCAGCAGTTTTCAGGGGGCTAATGAAAAACTGTTTTTT. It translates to CASSFQGANEKLFF.

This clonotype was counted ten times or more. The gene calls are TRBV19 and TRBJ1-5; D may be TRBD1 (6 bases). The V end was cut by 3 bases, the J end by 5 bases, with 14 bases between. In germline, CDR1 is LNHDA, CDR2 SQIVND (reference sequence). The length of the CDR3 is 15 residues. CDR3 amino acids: CASSINWKGDQPQHF. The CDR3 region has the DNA TGTGCCAGTAGTATTAATTGGAAGGGGGATCAGCCCCAGCATTTT.

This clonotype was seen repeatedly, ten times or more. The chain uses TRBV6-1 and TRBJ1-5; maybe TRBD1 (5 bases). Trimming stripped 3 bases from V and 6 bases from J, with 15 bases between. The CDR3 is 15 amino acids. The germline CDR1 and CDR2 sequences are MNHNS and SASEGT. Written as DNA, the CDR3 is TGTGCCAGCAGTGAGGGACTCCAAGGTGGTCAGCCCCAGCATTTT. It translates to CASSEGLQGGQPQHF.

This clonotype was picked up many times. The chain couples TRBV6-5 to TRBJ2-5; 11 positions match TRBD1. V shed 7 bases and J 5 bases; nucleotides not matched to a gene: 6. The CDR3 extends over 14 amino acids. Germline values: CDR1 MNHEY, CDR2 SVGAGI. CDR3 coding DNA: TGTGCCAGCACCCCGGACAGGGGGCGGGAGACCCAGTACTTC. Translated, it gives CASTPDRGRETQYF.

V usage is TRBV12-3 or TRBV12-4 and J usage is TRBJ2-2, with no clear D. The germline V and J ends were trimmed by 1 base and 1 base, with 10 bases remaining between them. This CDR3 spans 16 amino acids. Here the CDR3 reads CASSLEAARNTGELFF. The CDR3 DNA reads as TGTGCCAGCAGTTTAGAGGCGGCCCGGAACACCGGGGAGCTGTTTTTT.

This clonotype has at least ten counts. CDR3 bases: TGCGCCAGCAGCCAAGAGGCCCTCGGGCACCGGCAGTACTTC. It specifies CASSQEALGHRQYF. V and J are TRBV4-1 and TRBJ2-7; D is unclear. The V gene's germline CDR1 is MGHRA and CDR2 YSYEKL. The CDR3 sequence is 14 residues long. V was clipped by 0 bases and J by 9 bases, with 15 bases between them.

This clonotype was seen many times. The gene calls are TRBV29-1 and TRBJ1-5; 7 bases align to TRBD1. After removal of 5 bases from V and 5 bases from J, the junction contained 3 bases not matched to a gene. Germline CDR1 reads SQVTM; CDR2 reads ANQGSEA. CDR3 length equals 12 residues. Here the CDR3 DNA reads TGCAGCGTTTTAACAGGGGATCAGCCCCAGCATTTT. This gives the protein CSVLTGDQPQHF.

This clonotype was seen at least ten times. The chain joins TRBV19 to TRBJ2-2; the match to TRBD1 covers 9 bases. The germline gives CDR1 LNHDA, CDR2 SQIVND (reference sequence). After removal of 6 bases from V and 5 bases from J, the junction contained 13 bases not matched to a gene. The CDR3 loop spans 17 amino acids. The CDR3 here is CASRTARGQGGTGELFF. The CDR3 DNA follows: TGTGCCAGTAGAACGGCACGGGGACAGGGAGGAACCGGGGAGCTGTTTTTT.

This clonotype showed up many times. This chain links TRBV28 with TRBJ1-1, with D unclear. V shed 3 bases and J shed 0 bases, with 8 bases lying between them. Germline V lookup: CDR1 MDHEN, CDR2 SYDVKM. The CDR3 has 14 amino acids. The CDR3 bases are TGTGCCAGCAGTTTGTTACTTCTGAACACTGAAGCTTTCTTT. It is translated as CASSLLLLNTEAFF.

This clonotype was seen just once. The CDR3 coding sequence is TGTGCCAGCAGACCCCAGGGTGGTACCCTCCACTTT. This codes for CASRPQGGTLHF. V gene TRBV6-2 or TRBV6-3 combines with J gene TRBJ1-6, with D possibly TRBD1 on 5 matching bases. CDR1 is MNHEY, CDR2 SVGEGT, per germline. The germline V and J ends were trimmed by 6 bases and 14 bases, with 14 bases remaining between them. This CDR3 comprises 12 residues.

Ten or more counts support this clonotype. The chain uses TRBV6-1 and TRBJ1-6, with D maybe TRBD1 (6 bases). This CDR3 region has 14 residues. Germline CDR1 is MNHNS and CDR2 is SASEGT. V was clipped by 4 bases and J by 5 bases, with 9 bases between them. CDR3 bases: TGTGCCAGCAGTGCGGAGGGGGATAATTCACCCCTCCACTTT. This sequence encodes CASSAEGDNSPLHF.

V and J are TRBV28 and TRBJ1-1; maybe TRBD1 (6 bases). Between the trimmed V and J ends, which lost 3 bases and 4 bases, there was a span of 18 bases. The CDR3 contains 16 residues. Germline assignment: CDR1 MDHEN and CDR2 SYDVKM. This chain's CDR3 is CASSLWLGGHSTEAFF. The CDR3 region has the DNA TGTGCCAGCAGTTTGTGGCTGGGGGGGCATAGCACTGAAGCTTTCTTT. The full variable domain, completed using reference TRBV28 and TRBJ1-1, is DVKVTQSSRYLVKRTGEKVFLECVQDMDHENMFWYRQDPGLGLRLIYFSYDVKMKEKGDIPEGYSVSREKKERFSLILESASTNQTSMYLCASSLWLGGHSTEAFFGQGTRLTVV.

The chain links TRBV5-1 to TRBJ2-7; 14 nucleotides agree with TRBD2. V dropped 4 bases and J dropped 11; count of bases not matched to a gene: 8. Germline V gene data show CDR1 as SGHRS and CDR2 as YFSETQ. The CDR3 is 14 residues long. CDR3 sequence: CASSAGTSGSSEYF. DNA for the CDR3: TGCGCCAGCAGCGCCGGGACTAGCGGGAGTTCTGAGTACTTC.

CDR3 nucleotide sequence: TGTGCCAGCAGTTTCGCAGGGTATAGCAATCAGCCCCAGCATTTT. This translates into CASSFAGYSNQPQHF. The chain links TRBV12-3 or TRBV12-4 to TRBJ1-5; tentative D call: TRBD1 (5 bases). The CDR3 contains 15 residues. V lost 3 bases to trimming and J lost 0 bases, with 9 bases between them.

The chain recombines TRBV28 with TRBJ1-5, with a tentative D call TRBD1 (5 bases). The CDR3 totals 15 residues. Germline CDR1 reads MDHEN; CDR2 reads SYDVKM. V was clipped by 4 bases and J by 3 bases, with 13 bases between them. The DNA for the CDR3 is TGTGCCAGCAGTTCTTCCGGACAAATCAATCAGCCCCAGCATTTT. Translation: CASSSSGQINQPQHF.

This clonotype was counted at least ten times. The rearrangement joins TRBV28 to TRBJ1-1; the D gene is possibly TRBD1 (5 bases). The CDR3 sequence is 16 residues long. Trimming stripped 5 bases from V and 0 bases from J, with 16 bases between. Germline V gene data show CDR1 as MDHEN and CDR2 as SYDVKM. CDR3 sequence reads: CASSIPGRFMNTEAFF. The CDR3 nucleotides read TGTGCCAGCAGTATCCCGGGACGGTTCATGAACACTGAAGCTTTCTTT.

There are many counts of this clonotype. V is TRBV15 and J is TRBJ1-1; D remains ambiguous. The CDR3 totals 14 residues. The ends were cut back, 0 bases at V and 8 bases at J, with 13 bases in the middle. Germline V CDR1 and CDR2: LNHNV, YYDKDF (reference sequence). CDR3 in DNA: TGTGCCACCAGCAGAGATCCCCCTTCGGCGGAAGCTTTCTTT. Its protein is CATSRDPPSAEAFF.

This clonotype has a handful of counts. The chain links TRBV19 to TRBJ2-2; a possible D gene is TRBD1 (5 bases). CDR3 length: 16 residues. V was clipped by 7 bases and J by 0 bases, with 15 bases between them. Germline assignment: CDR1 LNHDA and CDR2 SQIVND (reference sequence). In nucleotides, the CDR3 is TGTGCCAGTATGGGTGGGGCAGCTACGAACACCGGGGAGCTGTTTTTT. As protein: CASMGGAATNTGELFF.

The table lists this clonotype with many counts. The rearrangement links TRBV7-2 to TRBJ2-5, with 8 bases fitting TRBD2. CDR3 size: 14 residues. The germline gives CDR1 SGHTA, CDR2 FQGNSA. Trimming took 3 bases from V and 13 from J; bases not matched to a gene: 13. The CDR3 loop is CASSFAGGPYIAYF. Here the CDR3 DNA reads TGTGCCAGCAGCTTCGCGGGGGGCCCTTACATTGCGTACTTC.

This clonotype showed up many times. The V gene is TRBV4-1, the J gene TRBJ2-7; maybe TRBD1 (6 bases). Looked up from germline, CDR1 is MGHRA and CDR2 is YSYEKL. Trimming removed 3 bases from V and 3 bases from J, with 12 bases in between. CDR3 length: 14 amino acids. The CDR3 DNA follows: TGCGCCAGCAGCCAGGTCGACAGGAGCTACGAGCAGTACTTC. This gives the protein CASSQVDRSYEQYF.